This T cell receptor beta chain is drawn from a study of early T cells in non-severe SARS-CoV-2 infection. This clonotype was observed a few times. The CDR3 has 18 amino acids. In germline, CDR1 is DFQATT, CDR2 SNEGSKA (reference sequence). Trimming cost V 6 bases and J 0 bases; bases outside gene matches: 13. Using its own MiXCR run on the 5' RACE reads, TCRdb lists one record per CDR3 protein. This table holds tens of thousands of distinct CDR3 sequences, approximately 10% found once. This clonotype was obtained from an adult who was a healthcare worker with PCR-confirmed SARS-CoV-2 infection or an uninfected control (not recorded which). The sample comprised whole blood. The chain has TRBV20-1 and TRBJ2-1, with 11 bases identical to TRBD2. CDR3 in DNA: TGCAGTGCCGCCGGGACTAGCGGCGATTTAAGCTCCTACAATGAGCAGTTCTTC. Amino acids: CSAAGTSGDLSSYNEQFF.